The 27 T cell receptor beta chains presented below share a single source sample, sequenced in a study of blood T cell repertoires in COVID-19. Sequencing was performed with immunoSEQ multiplex PCR; in TCRdb, only in-frame clones are kept and a portion is missing. The table lists 190,000 or so clones, around 83% of them singletons. The source material was peripheral blood. Every receptor here comes from a man aged 50 or older with active or convalescent COVID-19.

The chain links TRBV6-5 to TRBJ1-5, with 8 bases matching TRBD1. Losses at the gene ends were 8 bases for V and 4 bases for J; bases not matched to a gene: 7. The CDR3 has 14 residues. Germline values: CDR1 MNHEY, CDR2 SVGAGI. CDR3 nucleotide sequence: TGTGCCAGCCACAGGGGGTTAGGGAATCAGCCCCAGCATTTT. This codes for CASHRGLGNQPQHF.

V usage is TRBV7-9 and J usage is TRBJ1-1; D ambiguous. CDR3 length: 13 amino acids. Trimming removed 3 bases from V and 6 bases from J, with 11 bases in between. Germline lookup yields CDR1 SEHNR and CDR2 FQNEAQ (reference sequence). The DNA for the CDR3 is TGTGCCAGCAGCTTGGGCAGCCTTGCTGAAGCTTTCTTT. Protein product: CASSLGSLAEAFF.

The chain employs TRBV9 and TRBJ2-1; TRBD2 might be the D (6 bases). Germline V lookup: CDR1 SGDLS, CDR2 YYNGEE. The CDR3 has 16 residues. Trimming pared 4 bases from V and 6 bases from J, leaving 20 bases between. The CDR3 sequence: CASSSLGGFGGNEQFF. CDR3 in DNA: TGTGCCAGCAGCTCCCTTGGGGGGTTTGGCGGCAATGAGCAGTTCTTC.

V and J are TRBV7-9 and TRBJ2-7; TRBD2 matches at 10 bases. The CDR3 spans 15 residues. Germline trimming cut 0 bases from V and 6 bases from J; bases unmatched to any gene: 5. The germline CDR1 and CDR2 sequences are SEHNR and FQNEAQ (reference sequence). The CDR3 loop is CASSLALAGVVEQYF. The CDR3 nucleotides are TGTGCCAGCAGCTTAGCGCTAGCGGGAGTCGTCGAGCAGTACTTC.

A single count supports this clone. This chain joins TRBV24-1 and TRBJ2-1; D is unresolved. The ends were cut back, 4 bases at V and 6 bases at J, with 6 bases in the middle. The CDR3 extends over 12 amino acids. The germline V gene encodes CDR1 KGHDR and CDR2 SFDVKD. CDR3 protein: CATSDPSNEQFF. CDR3 nucleotides: TGTGCCACCAGTGACCCTAGCAATGAGCAGTTCTTC.

Notes on this clone: This specimen includes other DNA sequences encoding the same CDR3. The chain couples TRBV5-5 to TRBJ2-3, with 7 bases fitting TRBD2. Germline V CDR1 and CDR2: SGHKS, YYEKEE (reference sequence). Trimming at V came to 0 bases and at J to 1 base, leaving 2 bases not matched to a gene. The CDR3 totals 15 residues. CDR3 sequence: CASSLVAGGTDTQYF. The CDR3 nucleotides read TGTGCCAGCAGCTTGGTGGCGGGGGGCACAGATACGCAGTATTTT.

This clone occurred once. This chain connects TRBV7-2 to TRBJ2-4; 8 nucleotides agree with TRBD1. This CDR3 is built from 13 residues. Per germline, CDR1 SGHTA and CDR2 FQGNSA. V dropped 6 bases and J dropped 6; count of bases not matched to a gene: 4. This chain's CDR3 is CASSYDRGNIQYF. CDR3 in DNA: TGTGCCAGCAGTTATGACAGGGGAAACATTCAGTACTTC.

The gene calls are TRBV28 and TRBJ1-1; 7 bases agree with TRBD1. In germline, CDR1 is MDHEN, CDR2 SYDVKM. The V and J ends lost 7 bases and 8 bases, in that order; junction bases with no gene match: 13. CDR3 length: 14 residues. The CDR3 bases are TGTGCCAGCAATTCCCCCGACAGGGCACTAGAAGCTTTCTTT. It translates to CASNSPDRALEAFF.

The chain links TRBV19 to TRBJ2-5; TRBD2 is a possible D gene (5 bases). Germline CDR1 LNHDA, CDR2 SQIVND (reference sequence). The V gene lost 1 base and the J gene lost 5 bases, with 11 bases spanning the gap. The CDR3 consists of 14 residues. The CDR3 loop reads CASSIGGRRETQYF. For the CDR3, the DNA is TGTGCCAGTAGTATAGGAGGGAGACGGGAGACCCAGTACTTC.

This clone has a count of ten or more. The chain joins TRBV6-1 to TRBJ1-3; no definite D call. Germline V gene data show CDR1 as MNHNS and CDR2 as SASEGT. The CDR3 spans 20 residues. V was trimmed by 2 bases and J by 0 bases, leaving 23 bases between them. This chain's CDR3 is CASSEINPGLISSSGNTIYF. The CDR3 nucleotides read TGTGCCAGCAGTGAAATTAACCCTGGACTGATTTCGAGCTCTGGAAACACCATATATTTT.

V gene TRBV18 combines with J gene TRBJ1-6; D is possibly TRBD1 (5 bases). Germline-derived CDR1 and CDR2 are KGHSH and LQKENI. V dropped 3 bases and J dropped 10 bases, with 13 bases sitting between them. The CDR3 runs to 14 residues. The CDR3 loop reads CASSPEAGTSPLHF. As DNA, the CDR3 is TGTGCCAGCTCACCGGAGGCGGGGACCTCACCCCTCCACTTT.

The chain combines TRBV19 with TRBJ1-5; 9 nucleotides line up with TRBD1. Germline-derived CDR1 and CDR2 are LNHDA and SQIVND (reference sequence). CDR3 length equals 14 residues. Losses at the gene ends were 5 bases for V and 5 bases for J; bases not matched to a gene: 4. CDR3 sequence reads: CASSRDRVDQPQHF. DNA of the CDR3: TGTGCCAGTAGTCGGGACAGGGTTGATCAGCCCCAGCATTTT.

The V call is TRBV11-3, the J call TRBJ2-1; D remains ambiguous. This CDR3 spans 13 amino acids. The V gene lost 5 bases and the J gene lost 9 bases, with 14 bases spanning the gap. The germline gives CDR1 SGHNT, CDR2 YENEEA. CDR3 in amino acids: CASSRFRSGEQFF. CDR3 sequence (DNA): TGTGCCAGCAGCCGTTTCCGTTCAGGTGAGCAGTTCTTC.

V is TRBV19 and J is TRBJ2-1, with 13 bases matching TRBD2. The CDR3 runs 17 residues. V lost 5 bases to trimming and J lost 9 bases; unmatched junction nucleotides: 13. Germline V lookup: CDR1 LNHDA, CDR2 SQIVND (reference sequence). This CDR3 reads CASSSSRTSGGRGEQFF. The CDR3 nucleotides are TGTGCCAGTAGTTCAAGTCGGACTAGCGGGGGACGGGGTGAGCAGTTCTTC. The full variable domain, with the rest looked up from reference TRBV19 and TRBJ2-1, is DGGITQSPKYLFRKEGQNVTLSCEQNLNHDAMYWYRQDPGQGLRLIYYSQIVNDFQKGDIAEGYSVSREKKESFPLTVTSAQKNPTAFYLCASSSSRTSGGRGEQFFGPGTRLTVL.

The gene calls are TRBV11-3 and TRBJ1-3; D is unresolved. This CDR3 contains 15 residues. The V gene's germline CDR1 is SGHNT and CDR2 YENEEA. The V end lost 6 bases, the J end lost 2 bases, and 14 bases lay between the germline ends. CDR3 sequence: CASSLDGAAGNTIYF. The CDR3 nucleotides are TGTGCCAGCAGTCTTGACGGAGCGGCTGGAAACACCATATATTTT.

This clone was seen only once. The chain uses TRBV5-6 and TRBJ2-2; 11 positions match TRBD1. J lost 6 bases, V lost 3 bases, and 4 bases had no gene match. The CDR3 runs 15 residues. CDR1 is SGHDT, CDR2 YYEEEE, per germline. The CDR3 is CASSSGTGGAGELFF. The DNA for the CDR3 is TGTGCCAGCAGCTCCGGGACAGGGGGGGCCGGGGAGCTGTTTTTT.

The V gene is TRBV11-2, the J gene TRBJ2-3; 13 bases map to TRBD2. The CDR3 consists of 15 residues. CDR1 is SGHAT and CDR2 is FQNNGV in the germline V gene. The junction had 7 bases not matched to a gene; V was cut back by 5 bases and J by 8 bases. The CDR3 DNA sequence: TGTGCCAGCAGCCGCGGACTAGCGGGGGACGGTACGCAGTATTTT. As protein: CASSRGLAGDGTQYF.

This sequence joins TRBV2 and TRBJ2-5; possible D gene TRBD1, 5 bases. The CDR3 totals 14 residues. Germline CDR1 SNHLY, CDR2 FYNNEI. Trimming shortened V by 7 bases and J by 1 base, and 13 bases separated the two germline ends. The CDR3 protein is CASTPGPSQETQYF. The CDR3 DNA reads as TGTGCCAGCACCCCAGGGCCGAGCCAAGAGACCCAGTACTTC.

The chain employs TRBV3-1 (or the pseudogene TRBV3-2) and TRBJ1-5; 10 nucleotides align to TRBD1. The junction had 8 bases not matched to a gene; V was cut back by 2 bases and J by 10 bases. The CDR3 runs 15 residues. Looked up from germline, CDR1 is LGHDT and CDR2 is YNNKEL (reference sequence). CDR3 DNA sequence: TGTGCCAGCAGCCAACGGGGGACAGGGGAGGATCCCCAGCATTTT. Its translation: CASSQRGTGEDPQHF.

This rearrangement joins TRBV19 to TRBJ1-1; no firm D call. V lost 3 bases and J lost 0, with 11 bases in between. The CDR3 totals 15 residues. Looked up from germline, CDR1 is LNHDA and CDR2 is SQIVND (reference sequence). The DNA for the CDR3 is TGTGCCAGTAGTATTTTCCCAGGCGTGAACACTGAAGCTTTCTTT. It yields the protein CASSIFPGVNTEAFF.

CDR3 nucleotide sequence: TGTGCCAGCATCCCCGGCTGGGGCAGCTTGAACACTGAAGCTTTCTTT. Translated, it gives CASIPGWGSLNTEAFF. V is TRBV7-9 and J is TRBJ1-1; D might be TRBD1 (5 bases). From germline, CDR1 is SEHNR and CDR2 FQNEAQ (reference sequence). This CDR3 has 16 amino acids. Trimming cost V 7 bases and J 0 bases, with 18 bases left between them. Full variable domain (rest looked up from reference TRBV7-9 and TRBJ1-1): DTGVSQNPRHKITKRGQNVTFRCDPISEHNRLYWYRQTLGQGPEFLTYFQNEAQLEKSRLLSDRFSAERPKGSFSTLEIQRTEQGDSAMYLCASIPGWGSLNTEAFFGQGTRLTVV.

The chain has TRBV24-1 and TRBJ2-2; D ambiguous. This CDR3 contains 16 residues. Trimming stripped 7 bases from V and 0 bases from J, with 14 bases between. Per germline, CDR1 KGHDR and CDR2 SFDVKD. The CDR3 DNA is TGTGCCACCAGCACTCCCTTCGGAGCGAACACCGGGGAGCTGTTTTTT. Residues: CATSTPFGANTGELFF.

This clone has more than one count but fewer than ten. The chain combines TRBV5-8 with TRBJ2-5; TRBD2 is a possible D gene (5 bases). The CDR3 is 15 residues long. Germline V gene lookup returns CDR1 SGHTS and CDR2 YDEGEE. V was shortened by 0 bases and J by 5 bases, with 14 bases between the two germline ends. This chain's CDR3 is CASSLVGEGSETQYF. CDR3 DNA: TGTGCCAGCAGCTTGGTGGGTGAGGGTAGCGAGACCCAGTACTTC.

In its sample, this clone was seen once. The V call is TRBV7-2, the J call TRBJ1-6; the D gene is possibly TRBD1 (6 bases). Germline CDR1 and CDR2: SGHTA and FQGNSA. Trimming took 7 bases from V and 7 from J, leaving 11 bases between them. This CDR3 has 13 residues. CDR3 DNA: TGTGCCAGCACCATTAGGGGGAATTCACCCCTCCACTTT. Its translation: CASTIRGNSPLHF.

The CDR3 DNA reads as TGTGCCAGCAGCGCCTCAGGGGGCGTATGGCCCCAGCATTTT. It translates to CASSASGGVWPQHF. The rearrangement links TRBV5-6 to TRBJ1-5; TRBD1 matches 8 bases. Germline V CDR1 and CDR2: SGHDT, YYEEEE. V shed 4 bases and J 9 bases; nucleotides not matched to a gene: 9. There are 14 residues in the CDR3. The whole variable domain, remainder taken from reference TRBV5-6 and TRBJ1-5, is DAGVTQSPTHLIKTRGQQVTLRCSPKSGHDTVSWYQQALGQGPQFIFQYYEEEERQRGNFPDRFSGHQFPNYSSELNVNALLLGDSALYLCASSASGGVWPQHFGDGTRLSIL.

This clone was counted between two and nine times. The chain's CDR3 is CAIKGTFSNQPQHF. Here the CDR3 DNA reads TGTGCCATCAAGGGGACTTTCAGCAATCAGCCCCAGCATTTT. V is TRBV10-3 and J is TRBJ1-5; D is possibly TRBD1 (5 bases). V lost 7 bases, J lost 1 base, and 11 bases lay in between. Germline-derived CDR1 and CDR2 are ENHRY and SYGVKD. The CDR3 totals 14 residues.

This clone was observed a single time. J is TRBJ2-1 and V is TRBV9, with D hard to call. The germline CDR1 and CDR2 sequences are SGDLS and YYNGEE. The germline V and J ends were trimmed by 0 bases and 6 bases, with 7 bases remaining between them. The CDR3 consists of 13 residues. CDR3 sequence reads: CASSVGQINEQFF. The CDR3 region has the DNA TGTGCCAGCAGCGTAGGTCAGATCAATGAGCAGTTCTTC.